Below, 8 T cell receptor beta chains from the same sample are listed, as sequenced in a study of tumor-infiltrating lymphocytes in primary liver carcinoma. The researchers obtained blood RNA from unsorted whole blood and also extracted germline DNA. cDNA specific to TCR beta was made from roughly 500 ng of total RNA, with a constant-region primer employed for priming. Slightly modified ARM-PCR served as the procedure for the TCR beta libraries. These libraries came from three rounds of nested multiplex PCR. The first two PCR rounds used TRBV1-TRBV30 forward primers with a C-beta reverse primer, nine to ten cycles each. TCRdb analysed the multiplex PCR reads with MiXCR anew, one entry per CDR3 protein. The sample lists 310,000 or so distinct CDR3 sequences; roughly three fifths were seen once. Material: peripheral blood. Source of these receptors: a woman aged 25 to 39 with primary liver carcinoma and hepatitis B virus infection.

Comments on this clonotype: Without the conserved terminal phenylalanine or tryptophan, this CDR3 likely stems from a read error. V usage is TRBV29-1 and J usage is TRBJ2-5; TRBD1 is a possible D gene (6 bases). Trimming removed 7 bases at V and 4 bases at J, with 19 bases between. Germline V gives CDR1 SQVTM, CDR2 ANQGSEA. CDR3 length equals 14 residues. The CDR3 region is CSATGQPVRETQYL. The CDR3 nucleotides are TGCAGCGCCACCGGACAGCCGGTAAGAGAGACCCAGTACTTG.

This clonotype was counted a single time. The chain couples TRBV11-2 to TRBJ2-7; D is unclear. The germline gives CDR1 SGHAT, CDR2 FQNNGV. The CDR3 sequence is 12 residues long. The ends were cut back, 11 bases at V and 3 bases at J, with 14 bases in the middle. CDR3 region: CAGTSTHYEQYF. The DNA of the CDR3 is TGTGCCGGTACTTCGACCCACTACGAGCAGTACTTC. The variable domain in full, completed from reference TRBV11-2 and TRBJ2-7, reads EAGVAQSPRYKIIEKRQSVAFWCNPISGHATLYWYQQILGQGPKLLIQFQNNGVVDDSQLPKDRFSAERLKGVDSTLKIQPAKLEDSAVYLCAGTSTHYEQYFGPGTRLTVT.

Concerning this clonotype itself: With a much larger clone just one base away, this may be a read error. This rearrangement joins TRBV29-1 to TRBJ2-1; maybe TRBD2 (5 bases). CDR1 SQVTM and CDR2 ANQGSEA come from the germline V gene. This CDR3 is built from 14 residues. The CDR3 DNA reads as TGCACCGTTGAGTTTAGCGCCGCCTACAATGAGCAGTTCTTC. This codes for CTVEFSAAYNEQFF.

In the case of this clonotype: A much bigger clone sits one base away, suggesting this may be a read error. The chain carries TRBV12-3 or TRBV12-4 and TRBJ1-5; D is possibly TRBD1 (5 bases). The CDR3 runs to 12 residues. This CDR3 is CAISFGGQPQHF. In nucleotides, the CDR3 is TGTGCCATCAGTTTCGGGGGTCAGCCCCAGCATTTT.

The chain combines TRBV4-2 with TRBJ2-1; tentative D call: TRBD1 (6 bases). From germline, CDR1 is LGHNA and CDR2 YNFKEQ. This CDR3 is 19 amino acids long. V lost 2 bases and J 4 bases, leaving 24 bases between the germline ends. The CDR3 sequence is CASSQYWVERTEVYNEQFF. The DNA of the CDR3 is TGTGCCAGCAGCCAATATTGGGTCGAGCGGACAGAGGTTTACAATGAGCAGTTCTTC.

Ten or more counts support this clonotype. This chain joins TRBV4-2 and TRBJ2-1, with TRBD2 matching over 11 bases. The J segment lost 13 bases and the V segment lost 0 bases, leaving 5 bases of the junction unmatched. Germline V CDR1 and CDR2: LGHNA, YNFKEQ. The CDR3 is made up of 14 amino acids. The CDR3 DNA sequence: TGTGCCAGCAGCCAAGACGGGACTAGCGGCCGACAGTTCTTC. This translates into CASSQDGTSGRQFF.

The gene calls are TRBV28 and TRBJ2-3, with D tentatively TRBD1 (6 bases). The V end lost 5 bases, the J end lost 2 bases, and 14 bases lay between the germline ends. Germline CDR1 MDHEN, CDR2 SYDVKM. This CDR3 has 15 residues. The CDR3 spells CASSTTDRNTDTQYF. The CDR3 nucleotides read TGTGCCAGCAGTACAACGGACAGAAACACAGATACGCAGTATTTT.

The V gene is TRBV6-1, the J gene TRBJ2-5, with D maybe TRBD1 (6 bases). This CDR3 contains 13 residues. Germline CDR1 and CDR2: MNHNS and SASEGT. Deletions cut 4 bases from V and 1 base from J, with 7 bases between. The CDR3 nucleotides are TGTGCCAGCAGTGGACAGGTCCAAGAGACCCAGTACTTC. Protein product: CASSGQVQETQYF.